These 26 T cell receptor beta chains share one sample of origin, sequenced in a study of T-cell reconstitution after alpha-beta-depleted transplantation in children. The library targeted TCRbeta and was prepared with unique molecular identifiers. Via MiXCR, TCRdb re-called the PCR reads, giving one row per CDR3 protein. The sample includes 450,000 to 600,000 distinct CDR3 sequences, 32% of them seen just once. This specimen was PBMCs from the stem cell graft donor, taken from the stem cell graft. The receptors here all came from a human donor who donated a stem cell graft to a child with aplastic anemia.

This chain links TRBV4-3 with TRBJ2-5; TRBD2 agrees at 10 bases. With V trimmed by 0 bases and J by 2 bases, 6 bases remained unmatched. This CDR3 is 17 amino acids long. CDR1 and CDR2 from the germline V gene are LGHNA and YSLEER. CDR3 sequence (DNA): TGCGCCAGCAGCCAAGACAGCGGGAGGGCCCCACAAGAGACCCAGTACTTC. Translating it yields CASSQDSGRAPQETQYF.

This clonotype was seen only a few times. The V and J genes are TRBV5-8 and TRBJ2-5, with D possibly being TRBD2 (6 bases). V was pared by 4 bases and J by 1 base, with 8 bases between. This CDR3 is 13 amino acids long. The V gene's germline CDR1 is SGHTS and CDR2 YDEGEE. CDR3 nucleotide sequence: TGTGCCAGCAGCCGGGGGTTCCAAGAGACCCAGTACTTC. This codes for CASSRGFQETQYF.

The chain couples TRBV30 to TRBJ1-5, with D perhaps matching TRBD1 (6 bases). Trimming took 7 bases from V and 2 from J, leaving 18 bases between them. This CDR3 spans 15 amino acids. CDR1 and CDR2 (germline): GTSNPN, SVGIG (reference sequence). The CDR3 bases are TGTGCCTTCTTGATTACAGGGAGAGGCAATCAGCCCCAGCATTTT. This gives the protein CAFLITGRGNQPQHF.

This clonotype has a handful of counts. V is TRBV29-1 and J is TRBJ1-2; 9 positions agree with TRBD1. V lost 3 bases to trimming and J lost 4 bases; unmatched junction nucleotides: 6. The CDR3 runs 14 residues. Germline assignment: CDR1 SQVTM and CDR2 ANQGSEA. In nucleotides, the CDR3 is TGCAGCGTTGACTGGGACAGGGTCATCTATGGCTACACCTTC. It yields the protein CSVDWDRVIYGYTF.

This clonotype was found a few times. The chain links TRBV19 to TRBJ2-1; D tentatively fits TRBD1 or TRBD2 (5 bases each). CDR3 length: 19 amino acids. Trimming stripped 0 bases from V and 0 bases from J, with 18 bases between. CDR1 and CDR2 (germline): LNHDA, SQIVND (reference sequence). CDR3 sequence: CASSIDPLVPGRSYNEQFF. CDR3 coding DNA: TGTGCCAGTAGTATAGACCCATTGGTACCGGGACGCTCCTACAATGAGCAGTTCTTC.

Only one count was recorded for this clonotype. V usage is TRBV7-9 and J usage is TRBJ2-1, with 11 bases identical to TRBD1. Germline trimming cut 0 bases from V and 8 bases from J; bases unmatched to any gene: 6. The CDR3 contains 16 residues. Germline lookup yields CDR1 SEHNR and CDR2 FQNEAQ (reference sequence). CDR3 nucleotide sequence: TGTGCCAGCAGCTTAGCGGTGCGGGACAGGGGGTATGAGCAGTTCTTC. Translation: CASSLAVRDRGYEQFF.

The CDR3 DNA sequence: TGTGCCAGCAGCCTGGGACTGCAGAATTCACCCCTCCACTTT. It translates to CASSLGLQNSPLHF. The J gene is TRBJ1-6, the V gene TRBV12-3 or TRBV12-4; a possible D gene is TRBD1 (5 bases). CDR3 length: 14 residues. Trimming cost V 6 bases and J 7 bases, with 13 bases left between them.

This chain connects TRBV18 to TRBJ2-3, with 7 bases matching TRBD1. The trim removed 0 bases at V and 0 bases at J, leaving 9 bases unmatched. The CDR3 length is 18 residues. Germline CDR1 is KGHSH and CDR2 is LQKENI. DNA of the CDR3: TGTGCCAGCTCACCACCGAGGGGGCGGAGTGCTAGCACAGATACGCAGTATTTT. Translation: CASSPPRGRSASTDTQYF.

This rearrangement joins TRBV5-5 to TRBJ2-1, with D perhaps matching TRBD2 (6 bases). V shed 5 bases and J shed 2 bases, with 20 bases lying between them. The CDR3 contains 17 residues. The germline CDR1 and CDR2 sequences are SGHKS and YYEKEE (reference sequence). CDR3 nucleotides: TGTGCCAGCAGTCCCTTGGTAGCGGTCCTGCCCTACAATGAGCAGTTCTTC. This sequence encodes CASSPLVAVLPYNEQFF.

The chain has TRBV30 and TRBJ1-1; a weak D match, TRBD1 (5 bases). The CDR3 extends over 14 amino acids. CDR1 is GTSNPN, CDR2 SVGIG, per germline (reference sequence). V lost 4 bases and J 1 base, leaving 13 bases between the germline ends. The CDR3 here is CAWNWGPTNTEAFF. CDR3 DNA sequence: TGTGCCTGGAATTGGGGACCGACGAACACTGAAGCTTTCTTT. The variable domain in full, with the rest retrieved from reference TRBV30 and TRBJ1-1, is SQTIHQWPATLVQPVGSPLSLECTVEGTSNPNLYWYRQAAGRGLQLLFYSVGIGQISSEVPQNLSASRPQDRQFILSSKKLLLSDSGFYLCAWNWGPTNTEAFFGQGTRLTVV.

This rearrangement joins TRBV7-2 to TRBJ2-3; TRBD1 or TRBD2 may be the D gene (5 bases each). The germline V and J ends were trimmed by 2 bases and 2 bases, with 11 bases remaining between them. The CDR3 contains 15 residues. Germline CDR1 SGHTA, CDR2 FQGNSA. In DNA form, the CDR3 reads TGTGCCAGCAGCTTATTTGGGACCCTCACAGATACGCAGTATTTT. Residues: CASSLFGTLTDTQYF.

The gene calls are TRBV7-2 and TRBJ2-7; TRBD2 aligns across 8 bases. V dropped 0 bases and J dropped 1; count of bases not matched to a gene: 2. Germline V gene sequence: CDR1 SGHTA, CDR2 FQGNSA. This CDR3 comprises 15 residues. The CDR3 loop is CASSLASGVSYEQYV. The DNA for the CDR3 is TGTGCCAGCAGCTTAGCTAGCGGGGTATCCTACGAGCAGTACGTC.

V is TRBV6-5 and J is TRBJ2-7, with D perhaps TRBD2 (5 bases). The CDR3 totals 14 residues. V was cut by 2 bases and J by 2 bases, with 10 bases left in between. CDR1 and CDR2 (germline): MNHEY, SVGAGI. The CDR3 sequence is CASSYSGTPYEQYF. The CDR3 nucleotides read TGTGCCAGCAGTTACAGCGGTACTCCCTACGAGCAGTACTTC.

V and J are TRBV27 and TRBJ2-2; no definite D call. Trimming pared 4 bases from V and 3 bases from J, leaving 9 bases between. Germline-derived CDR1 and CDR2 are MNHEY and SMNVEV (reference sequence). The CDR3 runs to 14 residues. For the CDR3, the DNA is TGTGCCAGCAGTTCCCCTCGATACACCGGGGAGCTGTTTTTT. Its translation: CASSSPRYTGELFF.

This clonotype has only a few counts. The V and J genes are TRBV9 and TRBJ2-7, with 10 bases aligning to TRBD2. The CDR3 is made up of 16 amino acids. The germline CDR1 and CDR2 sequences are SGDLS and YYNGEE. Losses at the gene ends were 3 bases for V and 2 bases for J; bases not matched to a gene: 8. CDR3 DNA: TGTGCCAGCAGCGCCCTCGGGACTAGCGTAACCTACGAGCAGTACGTC. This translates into CASSALGTSVTYEQYV.

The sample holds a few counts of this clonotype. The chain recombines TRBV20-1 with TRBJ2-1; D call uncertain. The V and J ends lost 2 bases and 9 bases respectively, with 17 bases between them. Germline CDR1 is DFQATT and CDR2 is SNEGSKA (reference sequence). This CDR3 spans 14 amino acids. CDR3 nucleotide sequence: TGCAGTGCTAGACCGAGCCATACCGTAGGTGAGCAGTTCTTC. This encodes CSARPSHTVGEQFF.

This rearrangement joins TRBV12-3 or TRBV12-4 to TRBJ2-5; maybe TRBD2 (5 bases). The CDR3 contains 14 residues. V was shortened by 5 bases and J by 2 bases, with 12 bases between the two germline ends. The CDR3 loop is CASSAGLDQETQYF. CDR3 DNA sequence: TGTGCCAGCAGTGCCGGACTGGATCAAGAGACCCAGTACTTC.

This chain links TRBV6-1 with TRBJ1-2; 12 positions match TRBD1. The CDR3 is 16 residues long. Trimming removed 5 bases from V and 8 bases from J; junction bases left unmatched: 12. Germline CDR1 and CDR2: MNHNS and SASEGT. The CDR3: CASSLISGTGGDGYTF. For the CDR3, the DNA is TGTGCCAGCAGTCTTATTTCCGGGACAGGGGGCGACGGCTACACCTTC.

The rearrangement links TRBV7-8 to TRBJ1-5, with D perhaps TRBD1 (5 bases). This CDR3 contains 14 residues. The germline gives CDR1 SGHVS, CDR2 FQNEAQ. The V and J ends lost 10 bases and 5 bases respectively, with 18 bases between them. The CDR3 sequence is CATVPGGGDQPQHF. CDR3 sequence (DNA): TGTGCCACCGTACCGGGGGGAGGCGATCAGCCCCAGCATTTT.

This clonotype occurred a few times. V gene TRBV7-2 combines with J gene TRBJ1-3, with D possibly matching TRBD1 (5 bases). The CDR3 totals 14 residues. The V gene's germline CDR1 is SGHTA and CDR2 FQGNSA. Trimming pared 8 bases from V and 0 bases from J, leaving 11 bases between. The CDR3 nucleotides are TGTGCCAGCCTAACAGGACCCTCTGGAAACACCATATATTTT. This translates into CASLTGPSGNTIYF.

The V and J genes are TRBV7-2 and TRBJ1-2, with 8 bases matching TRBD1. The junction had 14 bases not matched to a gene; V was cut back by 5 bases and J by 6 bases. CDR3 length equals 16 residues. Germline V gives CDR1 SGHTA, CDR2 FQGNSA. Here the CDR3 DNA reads TGTGCCAGCAGCCCGCAGTGGACAGGGAGTGAGAATGGCTACACCTTC. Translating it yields CASSPQWTGSENGYTF.

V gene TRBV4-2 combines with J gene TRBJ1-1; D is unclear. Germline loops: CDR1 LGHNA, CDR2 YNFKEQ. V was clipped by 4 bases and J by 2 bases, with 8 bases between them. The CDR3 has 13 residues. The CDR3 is CASSPTYNTEAFF. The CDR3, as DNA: TGTGCCAGCAGCCCTACGTATAACACTGAAGCTTTCTTT.

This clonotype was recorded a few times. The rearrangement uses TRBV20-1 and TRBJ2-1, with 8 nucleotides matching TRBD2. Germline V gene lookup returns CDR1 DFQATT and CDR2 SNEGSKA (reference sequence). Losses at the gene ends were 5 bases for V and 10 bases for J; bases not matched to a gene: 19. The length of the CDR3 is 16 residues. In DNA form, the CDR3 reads TGCAGTGCTGTATACCCGACTAGCGTCTTAAATGTGGAGCAGTTCTTC. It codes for CSAVYPTSVLNVEQFF.

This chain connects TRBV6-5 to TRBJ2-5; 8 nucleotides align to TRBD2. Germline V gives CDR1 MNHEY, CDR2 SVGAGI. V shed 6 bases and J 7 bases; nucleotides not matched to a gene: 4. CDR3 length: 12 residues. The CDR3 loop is CASSSGSGTQYF. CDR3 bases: TGTGCCAGCAGCAGCGGGAGCGGGACCCAGTACTTC.

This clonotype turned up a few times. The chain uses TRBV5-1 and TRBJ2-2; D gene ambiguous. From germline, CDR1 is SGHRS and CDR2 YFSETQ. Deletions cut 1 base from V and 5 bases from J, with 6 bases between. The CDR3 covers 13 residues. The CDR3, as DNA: TGCGCCAGCAGCTTGCCAGCTACCGGGGAGCTGTTTTTT. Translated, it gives CASSLPATGELFF. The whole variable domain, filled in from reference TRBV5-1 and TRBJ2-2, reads KAGVTQTPRYLIKTRGQQVTLSCSPISGHRSVSWYQQTPGQGLQFLFEYFSETQRNKGNFPGRFSGRQFSNSRSEMNVSTLELGDSALYLCASSLPATGELFFGEGSRLTVL.

The CDR3 DNA follows: TGCGCCAGCGTCGAAGCGGGAGGGTTTTCAGAGACCCAGTACTTC. It yields the protein CASVEAGGFSETQYF. This chain links TRBV5-1 with TRBJ2-5, with 10 positions matching TRBD2. Germline CDR1 SGHRS, CDR2 YFSETQ. The CDR3 extends over 15 amino acids. V was clipped by 7 bases and J by 4 bases; unmatched bases: 10.